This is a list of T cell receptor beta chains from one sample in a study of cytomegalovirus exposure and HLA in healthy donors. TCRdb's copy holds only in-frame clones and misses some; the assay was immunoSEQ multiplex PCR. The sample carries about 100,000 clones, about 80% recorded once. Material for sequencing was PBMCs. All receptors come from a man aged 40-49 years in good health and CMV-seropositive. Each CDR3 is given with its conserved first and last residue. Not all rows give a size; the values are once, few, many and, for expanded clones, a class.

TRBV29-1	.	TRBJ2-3	CSVDWRETDTQYF
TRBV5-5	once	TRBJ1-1	CASSLGTVNTEAFF
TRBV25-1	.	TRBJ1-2	CASSERTGRGYTF
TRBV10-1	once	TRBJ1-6	CASAQGWDSPLHF
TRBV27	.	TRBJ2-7	CASSLAGLEQYF
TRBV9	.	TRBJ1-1	CASSGGGEAFF
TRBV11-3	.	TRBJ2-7	CASSLLYSTSGSYEQYF
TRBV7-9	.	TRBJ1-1	CASSFRVSGTEAFF
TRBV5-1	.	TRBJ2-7	CASSLEPGSSYEQYF
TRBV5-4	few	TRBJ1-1	CASSLAGNTEAFF
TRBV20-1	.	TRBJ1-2	CSAQGQGYTF
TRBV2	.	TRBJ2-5	CASSGLQSIKETQYF
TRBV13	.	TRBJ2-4	CASSLPQTSGVTQIQYF
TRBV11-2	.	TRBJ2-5	CASSLGRQETQYF
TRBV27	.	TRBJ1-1	CASSSLLGTEAFF
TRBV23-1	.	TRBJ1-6	CASRRPMTPLHF
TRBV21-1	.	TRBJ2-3	CASPGLGLPTDTQYF
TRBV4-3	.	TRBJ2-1	CASSEGTGTTDEQFF
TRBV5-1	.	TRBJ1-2	CASRDSGDYTF
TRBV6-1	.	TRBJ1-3	CASSAGLLSGNTIYF
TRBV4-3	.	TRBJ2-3	CASSQDRGGPADTDTQYF
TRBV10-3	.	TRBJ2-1	CAIREGQGGLDEQFF
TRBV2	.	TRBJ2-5	CTSSERRASGREETQYF
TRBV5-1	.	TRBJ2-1	CASSVSGGSYNEQFF
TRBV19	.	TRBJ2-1	CASSISVNEQFF
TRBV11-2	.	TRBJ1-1	CASSLQGQNTEAFF
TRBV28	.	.	CASSPRDSAYEQYF
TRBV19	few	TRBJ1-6	CATRTGRDGSPLHF
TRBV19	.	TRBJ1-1	CASRKTGGTEAFF
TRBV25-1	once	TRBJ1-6	CASSAQDNSPLHF
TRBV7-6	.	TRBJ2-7	CASSLAMGTASTEQYF